Reported below is one T cell receptor beta chain. This sample was taken from a study of blood T cells in healthy people across ages. Primers used in a second PCR of roughly 6 to 11 cycles were a sample-barcoded 5' primer and a J-beta primer mix. A 12-random-nucleotide template-switch adaptor tagged each cDNA molecule. TCRdb reprocessed the 5' RACE reads via MiXCR and lists one record per CDR3 protein. The sample lists about 1,600,000 distinct CDR3 sequences; 35% to 45% were seen once. Per the germline V gene, CDR1 is SQVTM and CDR2 is ANQGSEA. This CDR3 is built from 13 residues. Deletions cut 6 bases from V and 7 bases from J, with 16 bases between.

The chain uses TRBV29-1 and TRBJ1-5; maybe TRBD1 (6 bases). Sequencing used blood. The clonotype originates from a woman aged 18-35 years in good health. DNA of the CDR3: TGCAGCGTGAAACAGGGATTTGCCCAGCCCCAGCATTTT. It encodes CSVKQGFAQPQHF.